This T cell receptor (beta chain) comes out of a study of low-dose radiotherapy and immunotherapy resistance in tumors. Study background: On an every-two-weeks schedule, patients received intravenous nivolumab 240 mg, along with ipilimumab 1 mg/kg every six weeks. Cyclophosphamide was given intravenously at 200 mg/m2 every two weeks, and each dose came one day before radiation and immunotherapy.

Time point denoted: after trial treatment. Regarding treatment: LDRT plus nivolumab, ipilimumab, low-dose cyclophosphamide and aspirin (RACIN trial). Treatment of the donors consisted of nivolumab and ipilimumab (plus aspirin, low-dose cyclophosphamide and low-dose radiotherapy). Amplification of TCRs used a constant-region primer and V-primer adapter for about 20 PCR cycles. Each CDR3 protein is one row after TCRdb ran MiXCR on the reads. The data hold 40,000 to 65,000 distinct CDR3 sequences, with roughly a third observed a single time. The receptor was derived from a male donor with rectosigmoid adenocarcinoma. Specimen: PBMCs, collected after low-dose radiotherapy plus immunotherapy.

CDR3 in DNA: TGTGCCAGCGCGGGTTCCTACAATGAGCAGTTCTTC. Encoded protein: CASAGSYNEQFF. This chain connects TRBV6-1 to TRBJ2-1; D perhaps matches TRBD2 (5 bases). The CDR3 spans 12 residues. V was trimmed by 8 bases and J by 1 base, leaving 6 bases between them. Germline CDR1 reads MNHNS; CDR2 reads SASEGT.